In this sample, the clone carrying this TCR beta chain turned up many times. The sample belongs to a study of identical twins. V shed 4 bases and J 6 bases; nucleotides not matched to a gene: 3. The CDR3 covers 14 residues. CDR1 is DFQATT, CDR2 SNEGSKA, per germline (reference sequence). TCRdb re-called the 5' RACE reads with MiXCR, one entry per CDR3 protein. In the table there are 350,000 to 500,000 distinct CDR3 sequences, less than 20% of which are singletons. The sample comprised naive T cells sorted from blood. The chain joins TRBV20-1 to TRBJ2-1, with 13 bases identical to TRBD2. The sequence was collected from a man aged 45-60 years in good health. The CDR3 DNA follows: TGCAGTGCTAAAACTAGCGGGAGGGCCAATGAGCAGTTCTTC. Protein sequence: CSAKTSGRANEQFF.